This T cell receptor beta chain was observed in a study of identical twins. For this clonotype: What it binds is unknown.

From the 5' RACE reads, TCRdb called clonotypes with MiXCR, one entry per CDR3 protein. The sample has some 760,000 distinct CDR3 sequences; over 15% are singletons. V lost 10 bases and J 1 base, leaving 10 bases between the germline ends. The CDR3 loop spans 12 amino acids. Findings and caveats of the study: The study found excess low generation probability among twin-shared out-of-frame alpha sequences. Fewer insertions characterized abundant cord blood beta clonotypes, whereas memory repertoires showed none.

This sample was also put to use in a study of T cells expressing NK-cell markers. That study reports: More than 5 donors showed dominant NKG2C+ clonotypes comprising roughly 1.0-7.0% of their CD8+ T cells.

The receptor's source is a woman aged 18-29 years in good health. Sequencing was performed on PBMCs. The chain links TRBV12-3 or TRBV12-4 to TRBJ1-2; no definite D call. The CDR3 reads CATKGINYGYTF. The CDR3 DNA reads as TGTGCCACCAAAGGAATTAACTATGGCTACACCTTC.